This T cell receptor beta chain is from a study of T cell clonality in common variable immunodeficiency. This clone was counted ten times or more. The DNA ends 3 residues before the CDR3 does, and the rest of the CDR3 is filled in from the germline J gene. Measured with immunoSEQ multiplex PCR; TCRdb has only the in-frame clones, and not every one. This sample carries 40,000 to 45,000 clones, none of them present only once. Germline CDR1 is SGHRS and CDR2 is YFSETQ. The CDR3 is 15 residues long. The trim removed 4 bases at V and 0 bases at J, leaving 6 bases unmatched. Patients and controls were mostly of Caucasian heritage.

The TCR was taken from a person aged 18 to 75 in good health. V and J are TRBV5-1 and TRBJ2-5; TRBD1 matches 7 bases. The material sequenced was peripheral blood mononuclear cells. The part of the CDR3 DNA that was read is TGCGCCAGCAGCCTGGGGACAGCCAACCAAGAGACC. Encoded protein: CASSLGTANQET. The full CDR3 sequence reads CASSLGTANQETQYF.